A single sample gave rise to the 20 T cell receptor beta chains below, sequenced in a study of T cell responses to AZD1222 COVID-19 vaccine. Clones were sequenced by immunoSEQ multiplex PCR, and TCRdb holds only the in-frame ones, with some missing. The table has about 130,000 clones, around 90% seen once. This material consisted of peripheral blood, taken on day 0 of AZD1222 vaccination. These receptors were taken from an adult in good health.

The chain couples TRBV5-1 to TRBJ1-1; D may be TRBD1 (6 bases). Germline V gene sequence: CDR1 SGHRS, CDR2 YFSETQ. This CDR3 region has 16 residues. V shed 6 bases and J shed 3 bases, with 21 bases lying between them. The CDR3 nucleotides read TGCGCCAGCACCACTCCGGAACAGGGTCGTCACACTGAAGCTTTCTTT. As protein: CASTTPEQGRHTEAFF.

Here the CDR3 DNA reads TGTGCCAGCTCTCCGGACACCAGCAATCAGCCCCAGCATTTT. This sequence encodes CASSPDTSNQPQHF. The chain links TRBV18 to TRBJ1-5, with a tentative D call TRBD1 (5 bases). CDR1 and CDR2 (germline): KGHSH, LQKENI. This CDR3 region has 14 residues. With 6 bases removed from V and 1 base from J, the gap between germline ends came to 10 bases.

The CDR3 loop reads CASSFQWQGEQTQYF. CDR3 DNA: TGTGCCAGCAGCTTTCAGTGGCAGGGGGAGCAGACCCAGTACTTC. This rearrangement joins TRBV2 to TRBJ2-5; 7 bases agree with TRBD1. V was pared by 6 bases and J by 6 bases, with 13 bases of the junction left unmatched. The CDR3 runs 15 residues. Germline loops: CDR1 SNHLY, CDR2 FYNNEI.

V and J are TRBV5-1 and TRBJ1-3, with D unresolved. This CDR3 is built from 11 residues. Germline CDR1 reads SGHRS; CDR2 reads YFSETQ. The V end lost 4 bases, the J end lost 2 bases, and 1 base lay between the germline ends. CDR3 DNA: TGCGCCAGCAGCACTGGAAACACCATATATTTT. This translates into CASSTGNTIYF.

The chain is built from TRBV9 and TRBJ1-2; the D gene is possibly TRBD1 (6 bases). The CDR3 is 15 residues long. V lost 0 bases and J lost 4, with 13 bases in between. Germline CDR1 and CDR2: SGDLS and YYNGEE. The CDR3 region is CASSVAAQGGYGYTF. DNA of the CDR3: TGTGCCAGCAGCGTAGCGGCACAGGGAGGCTATGGCTACACCTTC.

The chain couples TRBV9 to TRBJ1-4; perhaps TRBD1 as D (6 bases). The CDR3 runs to 15 residues. The germline CDR1 and CDR2 sequences are SGDLS and YYNGEE. Between the trimmed V and J ends, which lost 4 bases and 8 bases, there was a span of 18 bases. The CDR3 bases are TGTGCCAGCAGCTCCAGTGGGGGGGCAAAGGAAAAACTGTTTTTT. Protein: CASSSSGGAKEKLFF.

This chain joins TRBV7-2 and TRBJ2-5, with D perhaps matching TRBD1 or TRBD2 (5 bases each). Per the germline V gene, CDR1 is SGHTA and CDR2 is FQGNSA. CDR3 size: 13 residues. V lost 5 bases and J 2 bases, leaving 9 bases between the germline ends. The CDR3 spells CASSRDPQETQYF. The CDR3 nucleotides are TGTGCCAGCAGCCGGGACCCACAAGAGACCCAGTACTTC.

The chain couples TRBV10-3 to TRBJ1-4, with a weak D call TRBD1 (6 bases). Looked up from germline, CDR1 is ENHRY and CDR2 is SYGVKD. The CDR3 length is 11 residues. The ends were cut back, 8 bases at V and 6 bases at J, with 7 bases in the middle. The CDR3 region has the DNA TGTGCCATCGGGGGCTATGAAAAACTGTTTTTT. The encoded protein is CAIGGYEKLFF.

CDR3 sequence: CASSLRTANTGELFF. The DNA for the CDR3 is TGCGCCAGCAGCTTACGTACAGCGAACACCGGGGAGCTGTTTTTT. This chain joins TRBV5-1 and TRBJ2-2; D is uncertain. Per the germline V gene, CDR1 is SGHRS and CDR2 is YFSETQ. V lost 2 bases to trimming and J lost 0 bases, with 8 bases between them. This CDR3 is built from 15 residues.

This sequence joins TRBV7-8 and TRBJ1-2; D not certain. The CDR3 extends over 15 amino acids. The V and J ends lost 0 bases and 0 bases respectively, with 8 bases between them. Germline V CDR1 and CDR2: SGHVS, FQNEAQ. CDR3 DNA: TGTGCCAGCAGCTTAGCGATGGCAGCTAACTATGGCTACACCTTC. It translates to CASSLAMAANYGYTF.

This chain connects TRBV15 to TRBJ1-3, with 8 bases identical to TRBD1. The V gene end was trimmed by 1 base and the J gene end by 0 bases; junction bases not matched to a gene: 5. Germline values: CDR1 LNHNV, CDR2 YYDKDF (reference sequence). The CDR3 runs to 17 residues. The DNA of the CDR3 is TGTGCCACCAGCAGAGGTTGGACAGGGACCTCTGGAAACACCATATATTTT. Protein: CATSRGWTGTSGNTIYF.

The chain joins TRBV29-1 to TRBJ1-2; possibly TRBD1 for D (5 bases). The V gene's germline CDR1 is SQVTM and CDR2 ANQGSEA. The CDR3 is made up of 12 amino acids. CDR3 in DNA: TGCACCCACGGGGACCTTAACTATGGCTACACCTTC. Protein product: CTHGDLNYGYTF.

J is TRBJ1-1 and V is TRBV28; D gene uncertain. From germline, CDR1 is MDHEN and CDR2 SYDVKM. CDR3 length equals 12 residues. V was shortened by 2 bases and J by 7 bases, with 8 bases between the two germline ends. CDR3 loop: CASSLPHLEAFF. The CDR3 nucleotides read TGTGCCAGCAGTTTACCGCACCTTGAAGCTTTCTTT.

The chain combines TRBV20-1 with TRBJ2-5, with no clear D. V gave up 3 bases and J gave up 7 bases, with 15 bases separating them. The CDR3 is 13 amino acids. Germline CDR1 reads DFQATT; CDR2 reads SNEGSKA (reference sequence). CDR3 in DNA: TGCAGTGCTAGTTTGGAGTCGGTGGGGACCCAGTACTTC. It is translated as CSASLESVGTQYF.

The genes are TRBV9 and TRBJ1-4; the D gene is possibly TRBD1 (5 bases). The CDR3 length is 19 residues. Germline V lookup: CDR1 SGDLS, CDR2 YYNGEE. The germline V and J ends were trimmed by 1 base and 3 bases, with 22 bases remaining between them. Written as DNA, the CDR3 is TGTGCCAGCAGCGTATCGGGCAGCCTCCTGAGACAGCCTAATGAAAAACTGTTTTTT. Its protein is CASSVSGSLLRQPNEKLFF.

The V and J genes are TRBV29-1 and TRBJ2-3; D may be TRBD2 (8 bases). Germline loops: CDR1 SQVTM, CDR2 ANQGSEA. The CDR3 runs 13 residues. CDR3 bases: TGCAGTTCGGGGGGGCAGGGGGCAGATACGCAGTATTTT. It specifies CSSGGQGADTQYF.

V and J are TRBV9 and TRBJ1-3, with D possibly TRBD1 on 5 matching bases. The CDR3 runs 15 residues. In germline, CDR1 is SGDLS, CDR2 YYNGEE. The V end was cut by 0 bases, the J end by 4 bases, with 11 bases between. For the CDR3, the DNA is TGTGCCAGCAGCGTAGAAGGGGATTTGGGAAACACCATATATTTT. Its translation: CASSVEGDLGNTIYF.

The chain uses TRBV7-8 and TRBJ1-6; no definite D call. The CDR3 has 15 amino acids. Trimming cost V 5 bases and J 9 bases, with 17 bases left between them. Germline V gene sequence: CDR1 SGHVS, CDR2 FQNEAQ. The CDR3 protein is CASSLQGRLGSPLHF. The CDR3 region has the DNA TGTGCCAGCAGCCTCCAAGGTCGCCTGGGTTCACCCCTCCACTTT.

This rearrangement joins TRBV7-2 to TRBJ1-1, with 8 bases fitting TRBD1. The CDR3 totals 13 residues. After removal of 5 bases from V and 10 bases from J, the junction contained 9 bases not matched to a gene. Germline-derived CDR1 and CDR2 are SGHTA and FQGNSA. CDR3 protein: CASSPPPTGGAFF. The DNA for the CDR3 is TGTGCCAGCAGCCCTCCCCCAACAGGGGGAGCTTTCTTT.

This sequence joins TRBV5-1 and TRBJ2-3; 10 bases align to TRBD2. The CDR3 is made up of 16 amino acids. Germline assignment: CDR1 SGHRS and CDR2 YFSETQ. V lost 3 bases to trimming and J lost 1 base; unmatched junction nucleotides: 5. CDR3 sequence (DNA): TGCGCCAGCAGCTCTAGCGGGGGATCAGGCACAGATACGCAGTATTTT. Encoded protein: CASSSSGGSGTDTQYF. The complete variable domain, with remaining parts taken from reference TRBV5-1 and TRBJ2-3, reads KAGVTQTPRYLIKTRGQQVTLSCSPISGHRSVSWYQQTPGQGLQFLFEYFSETQRNKGNFPGRFSGRQFSNSRSEMNVSTLELGDSALYLCASSSSGGSGTDTQYFGPGTRLTVL.